These T cell receptor beta chains were read from a single sample in a study of a mutant IDH1 vaccine in newly diagnosed glioma. For these TCRs, the target antigens are not known. The table came from immunoSEQ multiplex PCR; TCRdb's copy has only in-frame clones and leaves some out. The sample shows about 60,000 clones, approximately 84% of them seen only once. The sample here was PBMCs, taken from a glioma patient whose treatment included an IDH1 peptide vaccine. These receptor sequences come from a man aged 25-45 years with glioma. The CDR3 runs from the conserved cysteine through the conserved F or W. The order of the fields is D gene, clone size, J gene, V gene, CDR3 protein, CDR3 DNA. The D gene is left open where the match is weak. Clone size appears in some rows only: once, few, many, or a class for an expanded clone.

.,.,TRBJ1-1,TRBV7-9,CASSLTEASEAFF,TGTGCCAGCAGCTTAACGGAGGCATCGGAAGCTTTCTTT
.,.,TRBJ2-1,TRBV7-9,CASSRDRVVFF,TGTGCCAGCAGCCGGGATCGCGTGGTGTTCTTC
TRBD1,.,TRBJ1-3,TRBV7-2,CASSAQTGAGNTIYF,TGTGCCAGCAGCGCTCAGACAGGGGCAGGAAACACCATATATTTT
TRBD2,.,TRBJ2-3,TRBV4-2,CASSQSASGREDTQYF,TGTGCCAGCAGCCAGTCTGCTAGCGGGAGAGAAGATACGCAGTATTTT
TRBD2,.,TRBJ2-1,TRBV5-1,CASRPGLAGGKGGNEQFF,TGCGCCAGCAGGCCCGGACTAGCGGGAGGGAAGGGGGGAAATGAGCAGTTCTTC
.,.,TRBJ1-1,TRBV27,CASSYRPYTEAFF,TGTGCCAGCAGCTATCGGCCCTACACTGAAGCTTTCTTT
.,.,TRBJ2-7,TRBV10-2,CASSEWGGEQYF,TGCGCCAGCAGTGAGTGGGGTGGAGAGCAGTACTTC
TRBD1,.,TRBJ1-4,TRBV7-9,CASRGQGANEKLFF,TGTGCCAGCAGAGGTCAGGGGGCTAATGAAAAACTGTTTTTT
.,once,TRBJ2-1,TRBV7-3,CASSPGPFNEQFF,TGTGCCAGCAGCCCAGGTCCCTTCAATGAGCAGTTCTTC
.,.,TRBJ1-4,TRBV6-1,CASSEAHGGNEKLFF,TGTGCCAGCAGTGAAGCCCATGGGGGGAATGAAAAACTGTTTTTT
TRBD2,.,TRBJ2-7,TRBV5-6,CASSWWEREPGEQYF,TGTGCCAGCAGCTGGTGGGAGCGGGAGCCCGGCGAGCAGTACTTC
.,.,TRBJ2-2,TRBV7-9,CASSAIETMLSTGELFF,TGTGCCAGCAGCGCCATCGAGACAATGCTTTCGACCGGGGAGCTGTTTTTT
.,.,TRBJ1-3,TRBV7-6,CASSLGSGNTIYF,TGTGCCAGCAGCTTAGGGTCTGGAAACACCATATATTTT
.,.,TRBJ1-4,TRBV28,CASSSNHREGNEKLFF,TGTGCCAGCAGTTCGAACCACAGGGAGGGTAATGAAAAACTGTTTTTT
TRBD1,.,TRBJ1-2,TRBV5-6,CASSFTGTGGYTF,TGTGCCAGCAGCTTTACCGGGACAGGAGGCTACACCTTC
.,.,TRBJ1-3,TRBV4-1,CASSQPAASGNTIYF,TGCGCCAGCAGCCAACCTGCCGCCTCTGGAAACACCATATATTTT
.,.,TRBJ2-5,TRBV5-4,CASSLPGSGETQYF,TGTGCCAGCAGCTTACCAGGGTCGGGGGAGACCCAGTACTTC
.,.,TRBJ1-1,TRBV9,CASSAAAGDTEAFF,TGTGCCAGCAGCGCGGCCGCAGGGGACACTGAAGCTTTCTTT
.,once,TRBJ1-3,TRBV4-2,CASSRRGGGDFGNTIYF,TGTGCCAGCAGCCGGAGAGGAGGGGGTGACTTTGGAAACACCATATATTTT
.,.,TRBJ2-1,TRBV14,CASSKTSWEQFF,TGTGCCAGCAGCAAGACCTCATGGGAGCAGTTCTTC
TRBD1,few,TRBJ1-1,TRBV5-1,CASSLRQGRNTEAFF,TGCGCCAGCAGCTTGCGACAGGGGCGGAACACTGAAGCTTTCTTT
TRBD2,.,TRBJ2-1,TRBV6-5,CASSYSGGTYNNEQFF,TGTGCCAGCAGTTACTCGGGAGGGACCTACAACAATGAGCAGTTCTTC
.,.,TRBJ2-3,TRBV14,CASSPFTDTQYF,TGTGCCAGCAGCCCCTTCACAGATACGCAGTATTTT
TRBD1,.,TRBJ2-5,TRBV5-1,CASRLDRGRETQYF,TGCGCCAGCAGACTGGACAGGGGGCGAGAGACCCAGTACTTC
TRBD1,.,TRBJ2-7,TRBV4-2,CASSQGQGALEQYF,TGTGCCAGCAGCCAGGGACAGGGGGCCTTGGAGCAGTACTTC
TRBD1,.,TRBJ2-7,TRBV30,CAWSADRGGYEQYF,TGTGCCTGGAGTGCGGACAGGGGCGGCTACGAGCAGTACTTC
TRBD1,few,TRBJ1-1,TRBV6-6,CASTWTGITEAFF,TGTGCCAGCACCTGGACAGGGATCACTGAAGCTTTCTTT
.,.,TRBJ1-1,TRBV19,CASSLSPGGNTEAFF,TGTGCCAGTAGTCTGTCTCCAGGAGGAAACACTGAAGCTTTCTTT
.,.,TRBJ2-6,TRBV9,CASSVGAGSGANVLTF,TGTGCCAGCAGCGTAGGGGCCGGGTCTGGGGCCAACGTCCTGACTTTC
.,.,TRBJ2-5,TRBV28,CASREGQRETQYF,TGTGCCAGCAGGGAGGGCCAGAGAGAGACCCAGTACTTC
TRBD1,.,TRBJ2-7,TRBV30,CAWGQGSYEQYF,TGTGCCTGGGGACAGGGCTCCTACGAGCAGTACTTC
TRBD1,.,TRBJ2-7,TRBV28,CASRLTGGFQQYF,TGTGCCAGCCGACTGACAGGGGGCTTTCAGCAGTACTTC
TRBD1,.,TRBJ1-5,TRBV5-4,CASSREGAGQPQHF,TGTGCCAGCAGCCGGGAGGGGGCGGGCCAGCCCCAGCATTTT
TRBD1,.,TRBJ1-2,TRBV18,CASSPTPDRVYGYTF,TGTGCCAGCTCACCAACGCCCGACAGGGTCTATGGCTACACCTTC
.,.,TRBJ1-2,TRBV29-1,CSVEDPGVTYGYTF,TGCAGCGTTGAAGATCCGGGGGTCACCTATGGCTACACCTTC
TRBD1,.,TRBJ1-2,TRBV4-3,CASSQDQGGARGYTF,TGCGCCAGCAGCCAAGATCAAGGGGGCGCGCGGGGCTACACCTTC
.,.,TRBJ2-3,TRBV6-1,CASSQGRGTDTQYF,TGTGCCAGCTCACAGGGCCGGGGAACAGATACGCAGTATTTT